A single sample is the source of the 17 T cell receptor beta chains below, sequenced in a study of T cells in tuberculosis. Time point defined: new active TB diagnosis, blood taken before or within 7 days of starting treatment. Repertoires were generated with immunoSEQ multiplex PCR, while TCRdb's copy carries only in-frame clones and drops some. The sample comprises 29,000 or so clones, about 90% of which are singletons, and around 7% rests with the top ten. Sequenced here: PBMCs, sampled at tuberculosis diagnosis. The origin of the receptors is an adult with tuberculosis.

The CDR3 coding sequence is TGTGCCAGCATTCTAAGCTCCTACGAGCAGTACTTC. Its protein is CASILSSYEQYF. The V call is TRBV6-5, the J call TRBJ2-7; no clear D gene. Germline V gene lookup returns CDR1 MNHEY and CDR2 SVGAGI. Deletions cut 7 bases from V and 0 bases from J, with 7 bases between. This CDR3 is built from 12 residues.

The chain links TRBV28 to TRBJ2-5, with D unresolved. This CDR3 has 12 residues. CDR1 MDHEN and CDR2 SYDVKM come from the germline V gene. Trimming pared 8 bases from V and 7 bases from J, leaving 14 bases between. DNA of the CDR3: TGTGCCAGCCGGAAATCTGGCGGGACCCAGTACTTC. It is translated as CASRKSGGTQYF.

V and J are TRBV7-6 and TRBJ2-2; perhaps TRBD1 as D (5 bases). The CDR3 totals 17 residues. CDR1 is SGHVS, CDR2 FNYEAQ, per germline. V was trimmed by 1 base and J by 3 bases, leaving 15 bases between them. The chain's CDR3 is CASSLDNRGGDTGELFF. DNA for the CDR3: TGTGCCAGCAGCTTAGATAATAGGGGTGGGGACACCGGGGAGCTGTTTTTT.

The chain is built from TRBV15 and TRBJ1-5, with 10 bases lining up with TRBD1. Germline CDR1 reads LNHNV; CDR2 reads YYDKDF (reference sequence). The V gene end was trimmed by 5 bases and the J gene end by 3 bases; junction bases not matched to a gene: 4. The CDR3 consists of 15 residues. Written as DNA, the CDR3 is TGTGCCACCAGCGGGGACAGGGGACCCAATCAGCCCCAGCATTTT. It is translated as CATSGDRGPNQPQHF.

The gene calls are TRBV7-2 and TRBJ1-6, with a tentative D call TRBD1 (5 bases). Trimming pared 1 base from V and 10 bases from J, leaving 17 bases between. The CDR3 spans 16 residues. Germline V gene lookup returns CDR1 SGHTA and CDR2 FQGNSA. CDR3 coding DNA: TGTGCCAGCAGCTTAGTCCGGGGGACCAACGGGTCACCCCTCCACTTT. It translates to CASSLVRGTNGSPLHF.

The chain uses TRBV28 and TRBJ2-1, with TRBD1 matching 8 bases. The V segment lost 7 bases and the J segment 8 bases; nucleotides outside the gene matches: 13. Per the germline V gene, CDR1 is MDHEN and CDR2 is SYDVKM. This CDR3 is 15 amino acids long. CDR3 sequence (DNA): TGTGCCAGCAATCCGGGTGGACAGGGTCGCGATGAGCAGTTCTTC. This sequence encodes CASNPGGQGRDEQFF.

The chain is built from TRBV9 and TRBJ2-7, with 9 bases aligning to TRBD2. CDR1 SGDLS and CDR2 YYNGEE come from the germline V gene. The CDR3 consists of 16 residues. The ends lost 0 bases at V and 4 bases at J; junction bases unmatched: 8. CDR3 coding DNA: TGTGCCAGCAGCGTAGGCGCGACTAGCGGCCTATACGAGCAGTACTTC. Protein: CASSVGATSGLYEQYF. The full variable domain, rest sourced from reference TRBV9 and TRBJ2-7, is DSGVTQTPKHLITATGQRVTLRCSPRSGDLSVYWYQQSLDQGLQFLIQYYNGEERAKGNILERFSAQQFPDLHSELNLSSLELGDSALYFCASSVGATSGLYEQYFGPGTRLTVT.

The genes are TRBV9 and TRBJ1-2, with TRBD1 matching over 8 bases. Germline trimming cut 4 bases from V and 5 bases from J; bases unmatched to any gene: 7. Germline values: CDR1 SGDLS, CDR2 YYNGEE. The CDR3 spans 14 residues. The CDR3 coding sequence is TGTGCCAGCAGCTCCGGGACAGGTCTTTATGGCTACACCTTC. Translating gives CASSSGTGLYGYTF. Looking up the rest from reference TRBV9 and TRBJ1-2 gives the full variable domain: DSGVTQTPKHLITATGQRVTLRCSPRSGDLSVYWYQQSLDQGLQFLIQYYNGEERAKGNILERFSAQQFPDLHSELNLSSLELGDSALYFCASSSGTGLYGYTFGSGTRLTVV.

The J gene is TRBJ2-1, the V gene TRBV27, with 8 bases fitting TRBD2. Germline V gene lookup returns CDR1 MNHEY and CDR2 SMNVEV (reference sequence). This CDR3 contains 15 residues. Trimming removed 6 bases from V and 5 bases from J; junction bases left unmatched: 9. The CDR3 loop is CASSPGGVGHNEQFF. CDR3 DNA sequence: TGTGCCAGCAGCCCCGGGGGGGTGGGACACAATGAGCAGTTCTTC.

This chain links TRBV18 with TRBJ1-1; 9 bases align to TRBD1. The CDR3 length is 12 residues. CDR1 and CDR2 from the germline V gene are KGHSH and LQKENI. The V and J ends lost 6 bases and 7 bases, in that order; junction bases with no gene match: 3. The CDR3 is CASSRQGDEAFF. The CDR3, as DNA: TGTGCCAGCTCGCGACAGGGGGATGAAGCTTTCTTT.

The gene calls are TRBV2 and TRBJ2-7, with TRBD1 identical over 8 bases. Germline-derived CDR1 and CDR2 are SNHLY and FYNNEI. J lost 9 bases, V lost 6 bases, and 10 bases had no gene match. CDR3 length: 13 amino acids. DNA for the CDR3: TGTGCCAGCAGCTACCCTGGGACAGGATGGCAGTACTTC. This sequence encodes CASSYPGTGWQYF.

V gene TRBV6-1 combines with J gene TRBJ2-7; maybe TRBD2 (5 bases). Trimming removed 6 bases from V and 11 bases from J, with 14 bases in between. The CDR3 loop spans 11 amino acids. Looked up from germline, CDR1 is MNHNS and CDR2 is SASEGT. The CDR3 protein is CASRLEVTEYF. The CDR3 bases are TGTGCCAGCAGGTTGGAGGTTACTGAGTACTTC.

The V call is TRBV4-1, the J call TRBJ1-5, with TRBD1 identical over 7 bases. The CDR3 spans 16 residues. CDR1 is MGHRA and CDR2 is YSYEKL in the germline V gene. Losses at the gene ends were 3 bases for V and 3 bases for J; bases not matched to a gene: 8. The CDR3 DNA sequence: TGCGCCAGCAGCCATCCTTCGACAGGGATCAATCAGCCCCAGCATTTT. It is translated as CASSHPSTGINQPQHF.

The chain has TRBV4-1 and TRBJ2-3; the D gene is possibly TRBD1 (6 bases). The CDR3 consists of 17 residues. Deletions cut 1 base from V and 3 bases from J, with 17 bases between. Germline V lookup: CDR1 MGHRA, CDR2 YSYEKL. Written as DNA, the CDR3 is TGCGCCAGCAGCCAAGGTTCGACAGGAAGAGGGACAGATACGCAGTATTTT. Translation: CASSQGSTGRGTDTQYF.

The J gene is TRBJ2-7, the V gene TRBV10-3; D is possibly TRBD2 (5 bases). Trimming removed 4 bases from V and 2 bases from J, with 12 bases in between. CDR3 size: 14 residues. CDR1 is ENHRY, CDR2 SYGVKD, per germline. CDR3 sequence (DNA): TGTGCCATCAGTGGGTCGGGGAGAACCTACGAGCAGTACTTC. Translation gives CAISGSGRTYEQYF.

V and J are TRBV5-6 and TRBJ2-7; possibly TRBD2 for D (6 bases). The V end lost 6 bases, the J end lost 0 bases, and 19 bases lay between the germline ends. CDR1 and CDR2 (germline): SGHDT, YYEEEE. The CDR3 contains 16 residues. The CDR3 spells CASNSLWDGGSYEQYF. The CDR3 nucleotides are TGTGCCAGCAACTCTTTGTGGGACGGGGGCTCCTACGAGCAGTACTTC.

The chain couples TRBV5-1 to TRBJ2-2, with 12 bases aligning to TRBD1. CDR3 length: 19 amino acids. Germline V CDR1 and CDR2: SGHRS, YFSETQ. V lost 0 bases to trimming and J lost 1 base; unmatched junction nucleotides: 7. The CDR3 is CASSLGGTGGTLNTGELFF. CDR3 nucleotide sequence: TGCGCCAGCAGCTTGGGGGGGACAGGGGGCACCCTGAACACCGGGGAGCTGTTTTTT.